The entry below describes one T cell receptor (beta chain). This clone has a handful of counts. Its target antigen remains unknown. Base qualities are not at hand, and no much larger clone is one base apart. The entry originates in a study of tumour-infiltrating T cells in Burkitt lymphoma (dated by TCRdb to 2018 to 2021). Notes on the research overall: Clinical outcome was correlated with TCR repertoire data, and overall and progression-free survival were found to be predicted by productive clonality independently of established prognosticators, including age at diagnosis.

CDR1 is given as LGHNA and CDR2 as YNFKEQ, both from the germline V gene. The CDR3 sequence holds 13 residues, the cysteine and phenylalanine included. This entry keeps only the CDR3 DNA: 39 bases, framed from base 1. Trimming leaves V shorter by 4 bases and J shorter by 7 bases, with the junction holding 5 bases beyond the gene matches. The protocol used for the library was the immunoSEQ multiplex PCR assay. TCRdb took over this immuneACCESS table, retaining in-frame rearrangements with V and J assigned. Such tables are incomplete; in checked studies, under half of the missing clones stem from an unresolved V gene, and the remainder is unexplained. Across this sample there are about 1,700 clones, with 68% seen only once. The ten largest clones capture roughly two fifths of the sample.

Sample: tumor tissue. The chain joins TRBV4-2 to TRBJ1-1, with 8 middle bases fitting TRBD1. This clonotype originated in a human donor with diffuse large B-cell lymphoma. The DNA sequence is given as TGTGCCAGCAGCCCGGACAGGGCGAATGAAGCTTTCTTT. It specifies CASSPDRANEAFF.